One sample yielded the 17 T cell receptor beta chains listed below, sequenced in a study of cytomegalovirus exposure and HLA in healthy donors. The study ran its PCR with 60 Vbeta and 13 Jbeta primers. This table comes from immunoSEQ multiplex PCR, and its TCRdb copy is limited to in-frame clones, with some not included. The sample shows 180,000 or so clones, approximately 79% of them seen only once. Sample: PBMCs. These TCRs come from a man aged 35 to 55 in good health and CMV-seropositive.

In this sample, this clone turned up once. The CDR3 protein is CASSLTTGMNTEAFF. CDR3 DNA: TGCGCCAGCAGCTTAACCACAGGGATGAACACTGAAGCTTTCTTT. This chain connects TRBV5-1 to TRBJ1-1; TRBD1 is a possible D gene (6 bases). This CDR3 region has 15 residues. The germline CDR1 and CDR2 sequences are SGHRS and YFSETQ. Trimming removed 2 bases at V and 0 bases at J, with 11 bases between.

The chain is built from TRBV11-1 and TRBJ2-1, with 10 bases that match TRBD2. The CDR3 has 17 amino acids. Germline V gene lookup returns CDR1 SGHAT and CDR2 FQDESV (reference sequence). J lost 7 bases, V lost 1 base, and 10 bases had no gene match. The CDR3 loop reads CASSLVGTSGKGNEQFF. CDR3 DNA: TGTGCCAGCAGCTTAGTAGGTACTAGCGGGAAAGGTAATGAGCAGTTCTTC.

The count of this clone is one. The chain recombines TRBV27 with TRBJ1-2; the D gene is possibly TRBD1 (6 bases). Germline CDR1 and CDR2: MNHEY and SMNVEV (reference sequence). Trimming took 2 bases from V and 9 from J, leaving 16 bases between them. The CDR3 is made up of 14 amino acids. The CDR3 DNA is TGTGCCAGCAGTTTAGAATCTAGGGGGAATAGCTACACCTTC. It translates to CASSLESRGNSYTF.

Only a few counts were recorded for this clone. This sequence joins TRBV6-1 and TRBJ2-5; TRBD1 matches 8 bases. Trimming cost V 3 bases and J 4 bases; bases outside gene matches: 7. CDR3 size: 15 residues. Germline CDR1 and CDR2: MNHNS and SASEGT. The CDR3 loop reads CASSDPGGYGETQYF. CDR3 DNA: TGTGCCAGCAGTGATCCAGGGGGCTATGGAGAGACCCAGTACTTC.

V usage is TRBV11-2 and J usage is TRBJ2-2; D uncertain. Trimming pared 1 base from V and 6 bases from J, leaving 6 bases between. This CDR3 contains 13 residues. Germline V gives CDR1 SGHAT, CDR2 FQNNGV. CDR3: CASSLVVPGELFF. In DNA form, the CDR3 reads TGTGCCAGCAGCTTAGTAGTCCCCGGGGAGCTGTTTTTT.

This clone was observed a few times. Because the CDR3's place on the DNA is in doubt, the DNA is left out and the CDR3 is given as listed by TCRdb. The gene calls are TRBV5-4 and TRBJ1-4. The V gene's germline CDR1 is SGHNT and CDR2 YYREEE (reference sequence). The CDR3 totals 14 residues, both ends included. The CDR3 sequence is CASSLTQLMKNCFF.

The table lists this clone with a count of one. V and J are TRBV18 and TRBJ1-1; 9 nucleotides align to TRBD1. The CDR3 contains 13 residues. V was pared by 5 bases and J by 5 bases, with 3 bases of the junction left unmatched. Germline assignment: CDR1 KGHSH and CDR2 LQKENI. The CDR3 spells CASSRDRDTEAFF. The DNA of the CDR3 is TGTGCCAGCTCAAGGGACAGGGATACTGAAGCTTTCTTT.

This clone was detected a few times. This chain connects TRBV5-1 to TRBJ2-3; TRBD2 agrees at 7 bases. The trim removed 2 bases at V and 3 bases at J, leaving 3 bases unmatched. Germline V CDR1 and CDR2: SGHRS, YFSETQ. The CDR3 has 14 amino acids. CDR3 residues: CASSLTAGTDTQYF. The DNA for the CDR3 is TGCGCCAGCAGCTTAACAGCGGGAACAGATACGCAGTATTTT.

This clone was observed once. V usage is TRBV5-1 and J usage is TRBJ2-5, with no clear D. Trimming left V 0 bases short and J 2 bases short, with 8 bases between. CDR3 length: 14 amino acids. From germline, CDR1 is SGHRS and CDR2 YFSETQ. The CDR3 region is CASSLDTGQETQYF. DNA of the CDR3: TGCGCCAGCAGCTTGGACACCGGGCAAGAGACCCAGTACTTC. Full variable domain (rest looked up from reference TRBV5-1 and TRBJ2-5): KAGVTQTPRYLIKTRGQQVTLSCSPISGHRSVSWYQQTPGQGLQFLFEYFSETQRNKGNFPGRFSGRQFSNSRSEMNVSTLELGDSALYLCASSLDTGQETQYFGPGTRLLVL.

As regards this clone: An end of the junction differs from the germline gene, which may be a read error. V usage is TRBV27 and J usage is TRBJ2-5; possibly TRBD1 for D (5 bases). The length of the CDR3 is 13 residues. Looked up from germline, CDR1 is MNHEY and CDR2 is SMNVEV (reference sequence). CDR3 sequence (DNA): TGTGCCATCAGTTTATCGAGAGGCACGGACATCTACTTC. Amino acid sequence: CAISLSRGTDIYF.

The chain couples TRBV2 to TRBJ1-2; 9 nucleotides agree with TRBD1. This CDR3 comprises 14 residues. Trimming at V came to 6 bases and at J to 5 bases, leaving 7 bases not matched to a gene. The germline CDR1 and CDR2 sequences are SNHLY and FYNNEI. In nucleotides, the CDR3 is TGTGCCAGCAGAGGGGACAGGGCCCTTTATGGCTACACCTTC. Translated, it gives CASRGDRALYGYTF.

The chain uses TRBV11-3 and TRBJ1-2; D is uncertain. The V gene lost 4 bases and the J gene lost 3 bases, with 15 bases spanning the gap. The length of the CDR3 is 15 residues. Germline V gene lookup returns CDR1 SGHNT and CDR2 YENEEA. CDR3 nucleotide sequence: TGTGCCAGCAGCTCGCGAGGCGGGAGGGACTATGGCTACACCTTC. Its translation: CASSSRGGRDYGYTF.

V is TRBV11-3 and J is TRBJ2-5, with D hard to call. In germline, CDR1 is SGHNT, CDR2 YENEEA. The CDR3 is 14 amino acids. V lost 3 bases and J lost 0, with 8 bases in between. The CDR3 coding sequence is TGTGCCAGCAGCTTTCCCTTGTACCAAGAGACCCAGTACTTC. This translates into CASSFPLYQETQYF.

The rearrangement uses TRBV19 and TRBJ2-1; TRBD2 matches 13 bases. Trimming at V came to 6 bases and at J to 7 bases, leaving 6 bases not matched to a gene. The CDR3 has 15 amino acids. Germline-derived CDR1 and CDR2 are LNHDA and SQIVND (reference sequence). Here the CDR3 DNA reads TGTGCCAGTAGAGGACTAGCGGGAGTAAGTAATGAGCAGTTCTTC. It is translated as CASRGLAGVSNEQFF.

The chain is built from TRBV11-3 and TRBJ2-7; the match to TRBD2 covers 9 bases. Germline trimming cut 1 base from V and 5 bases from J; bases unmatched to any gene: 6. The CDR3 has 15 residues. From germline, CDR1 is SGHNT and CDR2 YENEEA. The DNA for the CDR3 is TGTGCCAGCAGCTTAGGCGGGAGGGCCTTTGACGAGCAGTACTTC. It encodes CASSLGGRAFDEQYF. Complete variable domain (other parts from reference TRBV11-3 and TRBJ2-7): EAGVVQSPRYKIIEKKQPVAFWCNPISGHNTLYWYLQNLGQGPELLIRYENEEAVDDSQLPKDRFSAERLKGVDSTLKIQPAELGDSAVYLCASSLGGRAFDEQYFGPGTRLTVT.

The CDR3 protein is CASSLGTVGYEQYF. CDR3 DNA sequence: TGTGCCAGCAGCTTGGGGACAGTAGGGTACGAGCAGTACTTC. V and J are TRBV5-4 and TRBJ2-7, with a tentative D call TRBD1 (6 bases). V lost 0 bases and J lost 4, with 11 bases in between. The germline V gene has CDR1 SGHNT and CDR2 YYREEE (reference sequence). There are 14 residues in the CDR3.

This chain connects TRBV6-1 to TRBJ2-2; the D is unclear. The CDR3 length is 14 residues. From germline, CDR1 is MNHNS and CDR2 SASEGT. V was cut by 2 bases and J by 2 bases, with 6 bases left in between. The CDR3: CASSERVNTGELFF. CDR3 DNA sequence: TGTGCCAGCAGTGAACGCGTCAACACCGGGGAGCTGTTTTTT.